What follows are 5 T cell receptor beta chains derived from one specimen sequenced in a study of blood T cell repertoires in COVID-19. The method was immunoSEQ multiplex PCR; TCRdb's version includes in-frame clones alone and lacks a portion of them. The data show 340,000 or so clones, 70% to 90% seen once. The material sequenced was PBMCs or T cells enriched from blood (not recorded which). Source of these receptors: a woman between 40 and 50 years old with acute COVID-19.

The sample holds a few counts of this clone. The chain combines TRBV6-5 with TRBJ1-5; no clear D. Per the germline V gene, CDR1 is MNHEY and CDR2 is SVGAGI. The CDR3 runs to 15 residues. V shed 0 bases and J shed 3 bases, with 9 bases lying between them. As DNA, the CDR3 is TGTGCCAGCAGTTACTCGCGAGATTCCAATCAGCCCCAGCATTTT. Its translation: CASSYSRDSNQPQHF.

The chain couples TRBV9 to TRBJ1-3; a weak D match, TRBD1 (6 bases). V lost 3 bases and J lost 5, with 12 bases in between. The CDR3 has 14 residues. CDR1 and CDR2 from the germline V gene are SGDLS and YYNGEE. The CDR3, as DNA: TGTGCCAGCAGCGCCGGGACAAATCGAAACACCATATATTTT. This gives the protein CASSAGTNRNTIYF.

The sample holds a few counts of this clone. This chain joins TRBV9 and TRBJ2-7; no firm D call. V gave up 0 bases and J gave up 4 bases, with 8 bases separating them. This CDR3 has 13 amino acids. CDR1 and CDR2 (germline): SGDLS, YYNGEE. CDR3: CASSVGQHYEQYF. In nucleotides, the CDR3 is TGTGCCAGCAGCGTAGGACAACATTACGAGCAGTACTTC.

The rearrangement links TRBV19 to TRBJ1-1; D might be TRBD1 (6 bases). CDR1 is LNHDA, CDR2 SQIVND, per germline (reference sequence). The V gene lost 5 bases and the J gene lost 1 base, with 14 bases spanning the gap. This CDR3 has 15 amino acids. The CDR3 reads CASSVSGTPNTEAFF. The CDR3 DNA follows: TGTGCCAGTAGTGTTTCCGGGACACCGAACACTGAAGCTTTCTTT.

This clone showed up just once. The gene calls are TRBV5-1 and TRBJ2-1; 7 bases line up with TRBD1. This CDR3 is 15 amino acids long. The J segment lost 8 bases and the V segment lost 3 bases, leaving 11 bases of the junction unmatched. CDR1 is SGHRS, CDR2 YFSETQ, per germline. The CDR3: CASSSDRGGWDEQFF. CDR3 bases: TGCGCCAGCAGCTCCGACCGAGGGGGCTGGGATGAGCAGTTCTTC.